This is a list of T cell receptor beta chains from one sample in a study of T cell responses to AZD1222 COVID-19 vaccine. Produced via immunoSEQ multiplex PCR; TCRdb's table is partial and in-frame only. The sample contains approximately 100,000 clones, about 85% of which appear only once. Here the sequenced sample was peripheral blood, taken 28 days after the second AZD1222 dose. Every receptor here comes from an adult who received the AZD1222 COVID-19 vaccine. Both conserved end residues are part of each CDR3. The size of a clone is reported for some rows only, either as once, few or many, or as a class for expanded clones.

NA	TRBV6-1	CASSEWLRIGAQYF
once	TRBV11-3	CASSRGTSGQETQYF
NA	TRBV29-1	CSAAHSFASGSYLSYEQYF
NA	TRBV30	CAWSPQGRYEQYF
NA	TRBV9	CASSVDGTYTGELFF
NA	TRBV28	CATTTGVAGVAGEQYF
once	TRBV9	CASSGGTGRSPLHF
once	TRBV7-9	CASRLGSGNTIYF
NA	TRBV13	CASSSGGMIYNSPLHF
few	TRBV5-5	CASSLFYEQYF
NA	TRBV27	CASSVYDSGANVLTF
once	TRBV24-1	CATSDSTVLGEKLFF
NA	TRBV7-2	CASSLYARGSIYGYTF
NA	TRBV28	CASTEGPDRAFGQPQHF
NA	TRBV7-9	CASRPGPSGSRTYNEQFF
NA	TRBV19	CASIPSAVYSNQPQHF
few	TRBV12-3/TRBV12-4	CASSFLLAHEQYF
NA	TRBV19	CASSGLAGVADTQYF
NA	TRBV7-9	CASSLAGTGGVAFF
NA	TRBV5-1	CASSLNGAGTEAFF
NA	TRBV9	CASSAAGTSGGASQYF
NA	TRBV5-1	CASSLGGQGGTDTQYF
few	TRBV2	CASSEISYEQYF
NA	TRBV15	CATSRGQGTKRDTGELFF
NA	TRBV19	CASQIGTGGSPLHF
NA	TRBV18	CASSMVRPGTGRSTEAFF